These 32 T cell receptor beta chains were all obtained from the same sample, sequenced in a study of T cells in Graves' hyperthyroidism and ophthalmopathy (dated by TCRdb to the late 2010s). The library was prepared using multiplex PCR. Sequencing took place on an Illumina HiSeq 2000. Amplification of TCR beta CDR3 regions was carried out from RNA transcripts. A first-round RT-PCR of the TCR CDR3 used the HTBI primer set with the Qiagen OneStep RT-PCR kit. Through fastp at Q25 and MiXCR, TCRdb rebuilt clones from the public reads, retaining in-frame beta chains. Entries that share a CDR3 protein sequence are merged under the most common genes and DNA. The sample has 360,000 or so distinct CDR3 sequences on record, less than 20% of them singletons. Of the sample, about 16% is held by the ten largest clones. The specimen sequenced was blood. The source is a woman aged 35 to 49 with Graves' ophthalmopathy.

In its sample, this clonotype was seen a few times. The rearrangement uses TRBV12-3 or TRBV12-4 and TRBJ2-7; possibly TRBD1 for D (6 bases). V lost 1 base, J lost 5 bases, and 9 bases lay in between. CDR3 length: 13 residues. The chain's CDR3 is CASSLVRGHEQYF. DNA for the CDR3: TGTGCCAGCAGTTTAGTCAGGGGCCACGAGCAGTACTTC.

V usage is TRBV30 and J usage is TRBJ2-4; no reliable D call. Germline V CDR1 and CDR2: GTSNPN, SVGIG (reference sequence). V was clipped by 5 bases and J by 9 bases, with 8 bases between them. The CDR3 totals 10 residues. CDR3 region: CAWGEVIQYF. The DNA for the CDR3 is TGTGCCTGGGGCGAGGTCATTCAGTACTTC.

This clonotype was picked up many times. This chain joins TRBV28 and TRBJ1-5, with 7 bases lining up with TRBD1. Germline CDR1 and CDR2: MDHEN and SYDVKM. After removal of 6 bases from V and 0 bases from J, the junction contained 11 bases not matched to a gene. The length of the CDR3 is 17 residues. The CDR3 region has the DNA TGTGCCAGCAGACCCCTTGGACAGGTATATAGCAATCAGCCCCAGCATTTT. Amino acids: CASRPLGQVYSNQPQHF.

This clonotype was counted a few times. The J gene is TRBJ2-7, the V gene TRBV9; 7 nucleotides line up with TRBD1. The CDR3 has 14 amino acids. V was pared by 4 bases and J by 6 bases, with 10 bases of the junction left unmatched. Germline-derived CDR1 and CDR2 are SGDLS and YYNGEE. The DNA for the CDR3 is TGTGCCAGCAGCCCTCTTATGACAGGGTTCGAGCAGTACTTC. It yields the protein CASSPLMTGFEQYF.

This clonotype has a count of ten or more. A much larger clone differs from this one at a single base, so this may be a read error. This rearrangement joins TRBV9 to TRBJ2-6; possible D gene TRBD1, 5 bases. The CDR3 totals 16 residues. CDR1 and CDR2 from the germline V gene are SGDLS and YYNGEE. The CDR3 sequence: CASSVASRAGANALTF. Written as DNA, the CDR3 is TGTGCCAGCAGCGTAGCTTCTAGGGCTGGGGCCAACGCCCTGACTTTC. The variable domain in full, with the rest retrieved from reference TRBV9 and TRBJ2-6, is DSGVTQTPKHLITATGQRVTLRCSPRSGDLSVYWYQQSLDQGLQFLIQYYNGEERAKGNILERFSAQQFPDLHSELNLSSLELGDSALYFCASSVASRAGANALTFGAGSRLTVL.

Only a few counts were recorded for this clonotype. The chain links TRBV28 to TRBJ1-5, with 7 nucleotides matching TRBD1. V was clipped by 2 bases and J by 0 bases; unmatched bases: 4. The CDR3 has 16 amino acids. Germline V gene data show CDR1 as MDHEN and CDR2 as SYDVKM. The CDR3 bases are TGTGCCAGCAGTTTAAGGGGGCGGAGTAGCAATCAGCCCCAGCATTTT. Amino acids: CASSLRGRSSNQPQHF. The full variable domain, with the rest looked up from reference TRBV28 and TRBJ1-5, is DVKVTQSSRYLVKRTGEKVFLECVQDMDHENMFWYRQDPGLGLRLIYFSYDVKMKEKGDIPEGYSVSREKKERFSLILESASTNQTSMYLCASSLRGRSSNQPQHFGDGTRLSIL.

V and J are TRBV19 and TRBJ1-2; 7 bases agree with TRBD1. Per the germline V gene, CDR1 is LNHDA and CDR2 is SQIVND (reference sequence). V was clipped by 10 bases and J by 5 bases; unmatched bases: 13. The CDR3 extends over 14 amino acids. CDR3 DNA sequence: TGTGCCAAGGACCCCCTGGGACAGAGTTATGGCTACACCTTC. Protein sequence: CAKDPLGQSYGYTF.

This clonotype was counted a single time. The V call is TRBV6-2 or TRBV6-3, the J call TRBJ2-7; TRBD2 agrees at 7 bases. Per the germline V gene, CDR1 is MNHEY and CDR2 is SVGEGT. J was trimmed by 3 bases and V by 0 bases; bases with no gene match: 5. The CDR3 loop spans 15 amino acids. Here the CDR3 reads CASSYSTTSDYEQYF. In DNA, the CDR3 is TGTGCCAGCAGTTACTCAACTACTAGCGACTACGAGCAGTACTTC.

This clonotype was recorded at least ten times. This chain uses TRBV6-5 with TRBJ2-7; maybe TRBD1 (6 bases). V lost 6 bases, J lost 5 bases, and 11 bases lay in between. The CDR3 runs to 12 residues. Germline V gene sequence: CDR1 MNHEY, CDR2 SVGAGI. As DNA, the CDR3 is TGTGCCAGCAGCAGAACAGGGAACGAGCAGTACTTC. Its translation: CASSRTGNEQYF.

The rearrangement uses TRBV7-2 and TRBJ2-5; the D gene is possibly TRBD2 (6 bases). CDR3 length equals 15 residues. Germline V gives CDR1 SGHTA, CDR2 FQGNSA. V was clipped by 4 bases and J by 2 bases, with 14 bases between them. The CDR3 region is CASSYRGGDQETQYF. CDR3 coding DNA: TGTGCCAGCAGCTATAGGGGCGGGGATCAAGAGACCCAGTACTTC.

The rearrangement uses TRBV6-5 and TRBJ1-1, with D unclear. This CDR3 has 12 amino acids. Trimming shortened V by 8 bases and J by 7 bases, and 14 bases separated the two germline ends. Germline V gene sequence: CDR1 MNHEY, CDR2 SVGAGI. The CDR3 DNA reads TGTGCCAGCGGAAATAATTGGAGTGAAGCTTTCTTT. It translates to CASGNNWSEAFF.

The sample holds many counts of this clonotype. V gene TRBV29-1 combines with J gene TRBJ2-7; possible D gene TRBD1, 6 bases. Germline loops: CDR1 SQVTM, CDR2 ANQGSEA. The CDR3 totals 15 residues. The V gene lost 5 bases and the J gene lost 5 bases, with 22 bases spanning the gap. DNA of the CDR3: TGCAGCGTTTCTATGACAGGACATCCCCTGGACGAGCAGTACTTC. This encodes CSVSMTGHPLDEQYF.

The sample holds many counts of this clonotype. This chain links TRBV18 with TRBJ1-5; D is possibly TRBD1 (5 bases). The CDR3 spans 14 residues. CDR1 is KGHSH and CDR2 is LQKENI in the germline V gene. Trimming pared 3 bases from V and 6 bases from J, leaving 12 bases between. CDR3 DNA: TGTGCCAGCTCACCCTCGGGGGTTAGTCAGCCCCAGCATTTT. It encodes CASSPSGVSQPQHF.

This clonotype was picked up many times. V and J are TRBV15 and TRBJ2-5; 8 bases match TRBD2. Per the germline V gene, CDR1 is LNHNV and CDR2 is YYDKDF (reference sequence). The ends lost 3 bases at V and 4 bases at J; junction bases unmatched: 7. The CDR3 spans 15 residues. CDR3 DNA: TGTGCCACCAGCAGTTCACTAGCGGTGGGAGAGACCCAGTACTTC. Its translation: CATSSSLAVGETQYF.

This clonotype was recorded many times. The chain couples TRBV5-6 to TRBJ1-1; no clear D gene. Trimming pared 2 bases from V and 3 bases from J, leaving 11 bases between. CDR1 is SGHDT and CDR2 is YYEEEE in the germline V gene. The CDR3 is 14 amino acids. CDR3 coding DNA: TGTGCCAGCAGCTTTAAAGTTAGGCACACTGAAGCTTTCTTT. Amino acid sequence: CASSFKVRHTEAFF.

There are many counts of this clonotype. The chain is built from TRBV5-1 and TRBJ1-2, with 7 bases identical to TRBD1. Germline-derived CDR1 and CDR2 are SGHRS and YFSETQ. V lost 0 bases, J lost 6 bases, and 11 bases stayed unmatched. CDR3 size: 16 residues. CDR3 residues: CASSLAGTAPRDGYTF. Written as DNA, the CDR3 is TGCGCCAGCAGCTTGGCGGGGACAGCTCCTAGGGATGGCTACACCTTC.

This clonotype was observed many times. The CDR3 bases are TGTGCCAGCAGCCTCAAGGGGGCTGGCGAGCAGTACTTC. This gives the protein CASSLKGAGEQYF. The chain uses TRBV7-2 and TRBJ2-7; TRBD1 agrees at 7 bases. The CDR3 has 13 amino acids. V lost 5 bases and J lost 6; bases outside the gene matches: 7. Germline assignment: CDR1 SGHTA and CDR2 FQGNSA.

The CDR3 DNA is TGTGCCAGCAGTCGGGACAGGGGGCACGACGAGCAGTACTTC. This gives the protein CASSRDRGHDEQYF. The chain recombines TRBV6-1 with TRBJ2-7; the match to TRBD1 covers 12 bases. V lost 5 bases and J lost 5; bases outside the gene matches: 4. This CDR3 has 14 amino acids. The V gene's germline CDR1 is MNHNS and CDR2 SASEGT.

This clonotype was counted ten times or more. The chain uses TRBV6-1 and TRBJ1-2; D ambiguous. The germline gives CDR1 MNHNS, CDR2 SASEGT. V lost 2 bases to trimming and J lost 4 bases, with 20 bases between them. The CDR3 covers 17 residues. In DNA, the CDR3 is TGTGCCAGCAGTGAATCGCCGGCCGGTACGCTTCTCTATGGCTACACCTTC. Encoded protein: CASSESPAGTLLYGYTF.

This clonotype was seen many times. The chain is built from TRBV12-3 or TRBV12-4 and TRBJ2-7; D not resolved. Trimming stripped 2 bases from V and 7 bases from J, with 9 bases between. This CDR3 region has 12 residues. The CDR3 loop reads CASSLFGREQYF. The CDR3 nucleotides read TGTGCCAGCAGTTTATTCGGACGGGAGCAGTACTTC.

The rearrangement links TRBV30 to TRBJ1-1, with 7 bases matching TRBD1. Germline CDR1 GTSNPN, CDR2 SVGIG (reference sequence). This CDR3 spans 13 amino acids. V lost 4 bases, J lost 5 bases, and 7 bases stayed unmatched. CDR3 DNA sequence: TGTGCCTGGACGCCCGACAGGGATACTGAAGCTTTCTTT. Protein product: CAWTPDRDTEAFF.

This clonotype was observed at least ten times. V is TRBV7-6 and J is TRBJ2-4; D may be TRBD1 (5 bases). The CDR3 extends over 17 amino acids. V dropped 1 base and J dropped 0 bases, with 13 bases sitting between them. Germline lookup yields CDR1 SGHVS and CDR2 FNYEAQ. The CDR3 DNA reads TGTGCCAGCAGCTTAGTCGCAGGGTCACTAGCCAAAAACATTCAGTACTTC. Translation gives CASSLVAGSLAKNIQYF.

The CDR3 protein is CASSSGGPGQPQHF. CDR3 nucleotide sequence: TGTGCCAGCTCCTCCGGAGGACCGGGTCAGCCCCAGCATTTT. This chain uses TRBV18 with TRBJ1-5; D gene ambiguous. The CDR3 runs to 14 residues. In germline, CDR1 is KGHSH, CDR2 LQKENI. The ends were cut back, 6 bases at V and 6 bases at J, with 15 bases in the middle.

This clonotype was recorded at least ten times. The genes are TRBV29-1 and TRBJ1-2; D not certain. CDR1 SQVTM and CDR2 ANQGSEA come from the germline V gene. Trimming cost V 6 bases and J 4 bases, with 15 bases left between them. The CDR3 is 13 residues long. The CDR3: CSVRRAGGYGYTF. The CDR3 region has the DNA TGCAGCGTGCGCAGAGCCGGTGGCTATGGCTACACCTTC.

The sample holds a few counts of this clonotype. This chain joins TRBV19 and TRBJ2-7; no firm D call. CDR3 length equals 9 residues. CDR1 is LNHDA and CDR2 is SQIVND in the germline V gene (reference sequence). CDR3 protein: CVQTHEQYF. The CDR3 coding sequence is TGTGTCCAGACCCACGAGCAGTACTTC. Drawing the rest from reference TRBV19 and TRBJ2-7, the complete variable domain is DGGITQSPKYLFRKEGQNVTLSCEQNLNHDAMYWYRQDPGQGLRLIYYSQIVNDFQKGDIAEGYSVSREKKESFPLTVTSAQKNPTAFYLCVQTHEQYFGPGTRLTVT.

Remarks on this clonotype: Since no conserved phenylalanine or tryptophan closes the CDR3, a read error is the likely cause. It is unclear where the CDR3 begins or ends on the DNA, so no DNA is shown, and the CDR3 is as TCRdb lists it. The chain uses TRBV6-1 and TRBJ1-2; the table names TRBD1, a call not compared with the DNA. The CDR3 is 13 residues long, counting both termini. Germline CDR1 is MNHNS and CDR2 is SASEGT. CDR3 sequence reads: CASSTTGRDKSEI.

This clonotype was seen many times. The chain uses TRBV12-3 or TRBV12-4 and TRBJ2-4, with D possibly matching TRBD2 (6 bases). Trimming left V 1 base short and J 0 bases short, with 25 bases between. The CDR3 loop spans 21 amino acids. For the CDR3, the DNA is TGTGCCAGCAGTTTAGAAGGGCGCTTGGGTAGGCGGGGTATAGCCAAAAACATTCAGTACTTC. It encodes CASSLEGRLGRRGIAKNIQYF.

This clonotype was found many times. The rearrangement links TRBV6-1 to TRBJ2-7; possible D gene TRBD2, 5 bases. Germline V gene data show CDR1 as MNHNS and CDR2 as SASEGT. Trimming left V 4 bases short and J 6 bases short, with 7 bases between. This CDR3 is 11 amino acids long. CDR3 loop: CASSAAGEQYF. The CDR3 bases are TGTGCCAGCAGTGCGGCGGGCGAGCAGTACTTC.

This clonotype showed up many times. J is TRBJ2-7 and V is TRBV2, with 7 bases fitting TRBD1. The V and J ends lost 6 bases and 1 base, in that order; junction bases with no gene match: 3. This CDR3 has 13 amino acids. Germline CDR1 reads SNHLY; CDR2 reads FYNNEI. In DNA, the CDR3 is TGTGCCAGCAGGGGACAGCCTTCCTACGAGCAGTACTTC. Protein: CASRGQPSYEQYF.

This clonotype was detected ten times or more. At one end the junction does not follow the germline gene, possibly because of a read error. The chain carries TRBV12-3 or TRBV12-4 and TRBJ1-1; tentatively, D is TRBD1 (5 bases). The CDR3 is 15 residues long. CDR3 nucleotides: TGTGCCAGCAGCTTAGACAACAGGTTGAACACTGAAGCTTTCTTT. Its translation: CASSLDNRLNTEAFF.

This clonotype was seen at least ten times. This chain connects TRBV28 to TRBJ2-5; TRBD1 is a possible D gene (6 bases). The V gene lost 5 bases and the J gene lost 4 bases, with 11 bases spanning the gap. CDR3 length: 13 residues. Per the germline V gene, CDR1 is MDHEN and CDR2 is SYDVKM. For the CDR3, the DNA is TGTGCCAGCAGTCTTACAGGGACAGAGACCCAGTACTTC. Translation: CASSLTGTETQYF. Full variable domain (missing parts from reference TRBV28 and TRBJ2-5): DVKVTQSSRYLVKRTGEKVFLECVQDMDHENMFWYRQDPGLGLRLIYFSYDVKMKEKGDIPEGYSVSREKKERFSLILESASTNQTSMYLCASSLTGTETQYFGPGTRLLVL.

This clonotype appeared many times. Here the CDR3 omits its conserved ending phenylalanine or tryptophan, so a read error is the likely source. The DNA is left out, because the CDR3 cannot be placed on it with certainty; the CDR3 is given as TCRdb lists it. This sequence joins TRBV3-1 and TRBJ1-1; TRBD1 is the table's D call and was not checked against the DNA. The germline gives CDR1 LGHDT, CDR2 YNNKEL (reference sequence). Both ends counted, the CDR3 spans 12 residues. This CDR3 reads CASSQSPGQLRV.